Following are 2 T cell receptor beta chains from one sample sequenced in a study of blood T cell repertoires in COVID-19. Generated by immunoSEQ multiplex PCR, the TCRdb table keeps only in-frame clones and is missing some. The repertoire holds about 480,000 clones, with more than 70% as singletons. The specimen sequenced was peripheral blood. Source of these receptors: a woman aged 50 to 65 with COVID-19, enrolled during active disease.

The V gene is TRBV11-2, the J gene TRBJ2-2; the match to TRBD1 covers 9 bases. The CDR3 runs 16 residues. V was clipped by 1 base and J by 7 bases; unmatched bases: 7. Germline V CDR1 and CDR2: SGHAT, FQNNGV. The CDR3 DNA sequence: TGTGCCAGCAGCTTAGCCTTACAGGGGGCCGGCGGGGAGCTGTTTTTT. It yields the protein CASSLALQGAGGELFF.

The chain couples TRBV30 to TRBJ2-6, with D unresolved. Trimming pared 6 bases from V and 0 bases from J, leaving 12 bases between. The length of the CDR3 is 15 residues. Germline V gene lookup returns CDR1 GTSNPN and CDR2 SVGIG (reference sequence). The CDR3 is CACPVNFSGANVLTF. The CDR3, as DNA: TGTGCCTGCCCCGTCAACTTCTCTGGGGCCAACGTCCTGACTTTC.